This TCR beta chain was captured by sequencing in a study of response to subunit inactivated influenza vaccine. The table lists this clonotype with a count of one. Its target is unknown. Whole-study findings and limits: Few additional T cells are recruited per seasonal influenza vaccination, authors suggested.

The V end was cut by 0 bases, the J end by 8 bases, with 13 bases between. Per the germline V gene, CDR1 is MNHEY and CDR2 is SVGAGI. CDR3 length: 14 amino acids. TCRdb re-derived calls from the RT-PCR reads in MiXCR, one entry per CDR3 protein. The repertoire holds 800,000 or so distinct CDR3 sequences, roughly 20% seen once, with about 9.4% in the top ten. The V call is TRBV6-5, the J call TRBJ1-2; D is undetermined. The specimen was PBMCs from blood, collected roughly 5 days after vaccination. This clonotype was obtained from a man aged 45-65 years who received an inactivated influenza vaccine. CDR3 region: CASSYSSSAIGYTF. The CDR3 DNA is TGTGCCAGCAGTTACTCGAGCTCTGCGATAGGCTACACCTTC.